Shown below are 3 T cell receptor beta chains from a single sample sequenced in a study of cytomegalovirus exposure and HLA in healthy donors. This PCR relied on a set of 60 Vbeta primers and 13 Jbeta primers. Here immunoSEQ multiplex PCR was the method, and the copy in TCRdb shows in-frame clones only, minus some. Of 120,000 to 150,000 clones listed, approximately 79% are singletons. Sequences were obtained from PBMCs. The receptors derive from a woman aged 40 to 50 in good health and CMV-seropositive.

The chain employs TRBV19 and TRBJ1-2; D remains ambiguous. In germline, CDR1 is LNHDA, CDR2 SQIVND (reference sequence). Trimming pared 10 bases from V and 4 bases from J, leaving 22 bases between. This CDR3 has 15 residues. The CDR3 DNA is TGTGCCACCAATTACGGAGGGAAATACCCCTATGGCTACACCTTC. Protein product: CATNYGGKYPYGYTF.

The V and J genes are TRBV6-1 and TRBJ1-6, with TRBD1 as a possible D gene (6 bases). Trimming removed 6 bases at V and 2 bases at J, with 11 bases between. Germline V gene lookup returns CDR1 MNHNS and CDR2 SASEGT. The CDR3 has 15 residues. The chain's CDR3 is CASRADRTYNSPLHF. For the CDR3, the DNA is TGTGCCAGCAGAGCGGACAGAACCTATAATTCACCCCTCCACTTT.

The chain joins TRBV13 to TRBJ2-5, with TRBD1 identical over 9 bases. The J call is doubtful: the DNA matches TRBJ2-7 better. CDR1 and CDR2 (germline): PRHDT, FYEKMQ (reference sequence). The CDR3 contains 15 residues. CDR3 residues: CASSLTGTGKDEQYF. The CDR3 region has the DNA TGTGCCAGCAGCCTTACCGGGACAGGGAAGGACGAGCAGTACTTC.